This TCR beta chain emerged from a study of blood T cells in healthy people across ages. Study-wide points: A roughly linear age-dependent decrease characterized TCR beta diversity per million T cells.

Deletions cut 5 bases from V and 6 bases from J, with 17 bases between. Germline lookup yields CDR1 LGHDT and CDR2 YNNKEL (reference sequence). CDR3 length: 15 residues. The authors ran a second PCR of roughly 6 to 11 cycles using a sample-barcoded 5' primer and a J-beta primer mix. One entry per CDR3 protein results from TCRdb running MiXCR on the 5' RACE reads. The data show about 670,000 distinct CDR3 sequences, about 51% seen once. This clonotype came up many times. The antigen remains unidentified. This sequence originates from a woman aged 80 or over in good health. The rearrangement uses TRBV3-1 and TRBJ2-4, with D possibly TRBD2 on 5 matching bases. Sequenced: blood. In nucleotides, the CDR3 is TGTGCCAGCAGCAAGCGCGGGCTCAATCCAAACATTCAGTACTTC. Translating gives CASSKRGLNPNIQYF.